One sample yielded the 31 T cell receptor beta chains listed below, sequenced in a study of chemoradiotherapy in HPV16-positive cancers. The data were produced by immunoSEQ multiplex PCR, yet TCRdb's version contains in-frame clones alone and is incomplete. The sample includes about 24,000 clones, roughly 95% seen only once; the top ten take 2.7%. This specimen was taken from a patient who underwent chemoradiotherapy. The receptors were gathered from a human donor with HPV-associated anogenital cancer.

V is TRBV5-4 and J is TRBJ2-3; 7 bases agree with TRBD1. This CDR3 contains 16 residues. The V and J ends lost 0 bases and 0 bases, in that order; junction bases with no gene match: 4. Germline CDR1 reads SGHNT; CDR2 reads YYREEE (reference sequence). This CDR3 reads CASSLGTGASTDTQYF. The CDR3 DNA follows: TGTGCCAGCAGCTTGGGAACAGGGGCTAGCACAGATACGCAGTATTTT.

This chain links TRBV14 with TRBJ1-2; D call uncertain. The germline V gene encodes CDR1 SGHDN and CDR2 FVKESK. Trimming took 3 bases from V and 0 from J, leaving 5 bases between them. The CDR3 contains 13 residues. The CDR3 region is CASSHDSNYGYTF. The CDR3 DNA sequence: TGTGCCAGCAGCCACGATTCTAACTATGGCTACACCTTC. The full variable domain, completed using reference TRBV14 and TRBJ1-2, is EAGVTQFPSHSVIEKGQTVTLRCDPISGHDNLYWYRRVMGKEIKFLLHFVKESKQDESGMPNNRFLAERTGGTYSTLKVQPAELEDSGVYFCASSHDSNYGYTFGSGTRLTVV.

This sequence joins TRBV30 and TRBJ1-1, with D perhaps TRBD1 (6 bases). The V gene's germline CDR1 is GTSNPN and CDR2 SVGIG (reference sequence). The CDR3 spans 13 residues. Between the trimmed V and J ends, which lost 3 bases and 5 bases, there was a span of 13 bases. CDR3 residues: CAWSSQGLTEAFF. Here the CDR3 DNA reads TGTGCCTGGAGCAGCCAGGGGCTGACTGAAGCTTTCTTT.

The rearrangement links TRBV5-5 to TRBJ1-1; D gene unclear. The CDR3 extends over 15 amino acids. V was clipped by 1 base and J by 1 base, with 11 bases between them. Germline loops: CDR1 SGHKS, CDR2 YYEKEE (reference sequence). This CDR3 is CASSLNAGTNTEAFF. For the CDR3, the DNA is TGTGCCAGCAGCTTGAATGCCGGTACGAACACTGAAGCTTTCTTT.

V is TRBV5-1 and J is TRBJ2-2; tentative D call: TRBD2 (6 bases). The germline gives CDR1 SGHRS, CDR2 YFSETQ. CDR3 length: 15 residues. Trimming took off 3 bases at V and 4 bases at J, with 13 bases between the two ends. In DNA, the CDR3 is TGCGCCAGCAGCTCCTTAGCGGTTCCCACCGGGGAGCTGTTTTTT. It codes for CASSSLAVPTGELFF.

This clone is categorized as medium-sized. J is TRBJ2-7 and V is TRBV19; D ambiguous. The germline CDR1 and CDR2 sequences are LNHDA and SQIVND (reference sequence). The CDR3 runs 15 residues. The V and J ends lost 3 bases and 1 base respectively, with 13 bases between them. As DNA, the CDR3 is TGTGCCAGTAGTATGGGAAGGTCCGGTTCCTACGAGCAGTACTTC. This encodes CASSMGRSGSYEQYF.

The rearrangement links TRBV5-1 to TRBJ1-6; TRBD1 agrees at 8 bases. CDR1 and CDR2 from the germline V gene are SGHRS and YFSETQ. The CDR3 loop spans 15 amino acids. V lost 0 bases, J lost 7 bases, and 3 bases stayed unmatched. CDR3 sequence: CASSLDGQGNSPLHF. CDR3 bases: TGCGCCAGCAGCTTGGATGGACAGGGAAATTCACCCCTCCACTTT.

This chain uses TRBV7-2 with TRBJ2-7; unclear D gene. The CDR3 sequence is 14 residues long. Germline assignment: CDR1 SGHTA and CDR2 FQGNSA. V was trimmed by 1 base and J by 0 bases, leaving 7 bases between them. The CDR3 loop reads CASSLGRSSYEQYF. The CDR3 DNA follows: TGTGCCAGCAGCTTAGGCAGGAGCTCCTACGAGCAGTACTTC. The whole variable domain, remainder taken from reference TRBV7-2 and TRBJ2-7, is GAGVSQSPSNKVTEKGKDVELRCDPISGHTALYWYRQSLGQGLEFLIYFQGNSAPDKSGLPSDRFSAERTGGSVSTLTIQRTQQEDSAVYLCASSLGRSSYEQYFGPGTRLTVT.

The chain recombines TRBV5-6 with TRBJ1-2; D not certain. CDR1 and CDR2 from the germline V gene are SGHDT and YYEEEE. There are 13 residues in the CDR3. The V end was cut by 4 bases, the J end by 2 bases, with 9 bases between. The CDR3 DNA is TGTGCCAGCAGCCCGAGCCAGAACTATGGCTACACCTTC. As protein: CASSPSQNYGYTF.

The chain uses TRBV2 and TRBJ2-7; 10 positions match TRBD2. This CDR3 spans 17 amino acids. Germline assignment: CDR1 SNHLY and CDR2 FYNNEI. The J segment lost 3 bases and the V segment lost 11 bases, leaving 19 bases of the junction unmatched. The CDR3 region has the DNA TGTGCCGGTCAGTCTCAACTTAGCGGGGGGAGCAACTACGAGCAGTACTTC. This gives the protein CAGQSQLSGGSNYEQYF.

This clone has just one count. The CDR3: CASSDASGTGSHEQYF. The DNA of the CDR3 is TGTGCCAGCAGTGATGCCAGCGGGACAGGGAGCCACGAGCAGTACTTC. This chain joins TRBV2 and TRBJ2-7; 9 bases align to TRBD1. V lost 3 bases and J lost 5; bases outside the gene matches: 11. The V gene's germline CDR1 is SNHLY and CDR2 FYNNEI. This CDR3 spans 16 amino acids.

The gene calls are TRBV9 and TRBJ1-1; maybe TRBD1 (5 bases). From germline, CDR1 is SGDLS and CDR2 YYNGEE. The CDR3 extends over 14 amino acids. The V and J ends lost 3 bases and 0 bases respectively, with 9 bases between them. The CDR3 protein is CASSAPGMNTEAFF. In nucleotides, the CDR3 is TGTGCCAGCAGCGCACCAGGGATGAACACTGAAGCTTTCTTT.

The CDR3 reads CASSFHPGTAQINSPLHF. The DNA of the CDR3 is TGTGCCAGCAGTTTTCACCCCGGGACAGCACAAATAAATTCACCCCTCCACTTT. This chain connects TRBV28 to TRBJ1-6, with 7 bases identical to TRBD1. The ends lost 3 bases at V and 7 bases at J; junction bases unmatched: 15. The CDR3 length is 18 residues. Germline CDR1 and CDR2: MDHEN and SYDVKM.

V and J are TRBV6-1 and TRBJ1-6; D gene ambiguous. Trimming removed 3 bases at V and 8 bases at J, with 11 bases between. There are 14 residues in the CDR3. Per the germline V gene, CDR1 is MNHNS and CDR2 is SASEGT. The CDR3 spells CASSEEMAYSPLHF. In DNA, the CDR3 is TGTGCCAGCAGTGAGGAGATGGCCTATTCACCCCTCCACTTT.

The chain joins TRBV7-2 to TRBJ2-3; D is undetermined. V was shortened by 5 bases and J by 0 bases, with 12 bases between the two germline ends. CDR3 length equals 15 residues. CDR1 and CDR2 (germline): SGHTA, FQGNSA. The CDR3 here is CASSPTSQSTDTQYF. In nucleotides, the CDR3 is TGTGCCAGCAGCCCGACGAGTCAGAGCACAGATACGCAGTATTTT.

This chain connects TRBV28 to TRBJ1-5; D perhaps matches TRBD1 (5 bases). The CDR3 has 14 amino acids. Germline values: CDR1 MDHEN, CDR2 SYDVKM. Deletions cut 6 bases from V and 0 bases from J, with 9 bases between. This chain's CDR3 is CASRPTDSNQPQHF. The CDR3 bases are TGTGCCAGCAGGCCGACAGATAGCAATCAGCCCCAGCATTTT.

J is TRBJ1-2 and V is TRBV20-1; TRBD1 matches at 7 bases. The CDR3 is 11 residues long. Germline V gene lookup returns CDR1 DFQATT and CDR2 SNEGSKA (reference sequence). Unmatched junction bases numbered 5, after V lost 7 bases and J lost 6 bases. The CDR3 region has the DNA TGCAGTGTTCTCAGGGGGGATGGCTACACCTTC. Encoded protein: CSVLRGDGYTF.

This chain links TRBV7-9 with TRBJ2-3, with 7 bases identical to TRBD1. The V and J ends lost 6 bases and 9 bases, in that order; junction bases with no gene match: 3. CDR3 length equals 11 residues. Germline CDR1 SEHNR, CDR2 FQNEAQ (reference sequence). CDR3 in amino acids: CASRTGDTQYF. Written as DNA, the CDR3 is TGTGCCAGCAGAACAGGGGACACGCAGTATTTT. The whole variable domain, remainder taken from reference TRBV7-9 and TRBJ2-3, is DTGVSQNPRHKITKRGQNVTFRCDPISEHNRLYWYRQTLGQGPEFLTYFQNEAQLEKSRLLSDRFSAERPKGSFSTLEIQRTEQGDSAMYLCASRTGDTQYFGPGTRLTVL.

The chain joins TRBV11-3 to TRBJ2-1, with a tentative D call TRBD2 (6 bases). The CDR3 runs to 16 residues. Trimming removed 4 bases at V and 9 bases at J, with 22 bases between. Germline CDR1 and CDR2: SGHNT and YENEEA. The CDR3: CASSWGGDSGAGEQFF. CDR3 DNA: TGTGCCAGCAGCTGGGGTGGGGACTCCGGAGCCGGTGAGCAGTTCTTC.

This CDR3 is CASSLERAGSGTEAFF. Here the CDR3 DNA reads TGCGCCAGCAGCTTGGAAAGGGCGGGTTCCGGGACTGAAGCTTTCTTT. This chain joins TRBV5-1 and TRBJ1-1; no definite D call. Trimming took off 0 bases at V and 5 bases at J, with 17 bases between the two ends. The CDR3 sequence is 16 residues long. Looked up from germline, CDR1 is SGHRS and CDR2 is YFSETQ.

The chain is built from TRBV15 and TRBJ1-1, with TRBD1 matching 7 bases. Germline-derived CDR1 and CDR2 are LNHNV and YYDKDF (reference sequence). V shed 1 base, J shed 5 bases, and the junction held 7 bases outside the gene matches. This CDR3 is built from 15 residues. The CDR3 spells CATSRGDSGLTEAFF. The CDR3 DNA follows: TGTGCCACCAGCAGAGGGGACAGTGGATTGACTGAAGCTTTCTTT.

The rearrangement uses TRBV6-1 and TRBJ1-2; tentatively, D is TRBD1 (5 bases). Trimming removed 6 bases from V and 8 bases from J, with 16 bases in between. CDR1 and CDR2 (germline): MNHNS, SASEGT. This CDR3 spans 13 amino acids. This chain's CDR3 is CASSREGRGGYTF. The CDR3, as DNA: TGTGCCAGCAGCCGGGAGGGGAGAGGGGGCTACACCTTC.

The CDR3: CASSLAWQGGREQYF. CDR3 DNA sequence: TGTGCCAGCAGCTTAGCTTGGCAGGGTGGTCGCGAGCAGTACTTC. The chain joins TRBV11-2 to TRBJ2-7; D may be TRBD1 (5 bases). This CDR3 spans 15 amino acids. CDR1 SGHAT and CDR2 FQNNGV come from the germline V gene. The ends were cut back, 1 base at V and 6 bases at J, with 16 bases in the middle.

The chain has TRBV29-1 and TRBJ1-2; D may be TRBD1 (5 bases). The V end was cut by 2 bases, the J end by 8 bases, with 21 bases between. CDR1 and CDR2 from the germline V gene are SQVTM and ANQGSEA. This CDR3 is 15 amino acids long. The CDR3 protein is CSVERVGREGYGYTF. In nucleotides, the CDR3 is TGCAGCGTTGAACGGGTTGGCAGGGAGGGCTACGGCTACACCTTC.

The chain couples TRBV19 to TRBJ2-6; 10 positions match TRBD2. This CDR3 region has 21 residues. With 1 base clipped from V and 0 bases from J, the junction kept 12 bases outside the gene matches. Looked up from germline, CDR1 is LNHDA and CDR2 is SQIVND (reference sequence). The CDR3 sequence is CASSIVPSGRSRGSGANVLTF. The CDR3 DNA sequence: TGTGCCAGTAGTATAGTGCCTAGCGGGAGATCCAGGGGCTCTGGGGCCAACGTCCTGACTTTC.

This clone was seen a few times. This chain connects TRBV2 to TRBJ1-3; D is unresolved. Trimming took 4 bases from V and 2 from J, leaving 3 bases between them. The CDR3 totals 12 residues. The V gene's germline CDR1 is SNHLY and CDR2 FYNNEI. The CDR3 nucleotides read TGTGCCAGCAGTGGTCCTGGAAACACCATATATTTT. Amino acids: CASSGPGNTIYF.

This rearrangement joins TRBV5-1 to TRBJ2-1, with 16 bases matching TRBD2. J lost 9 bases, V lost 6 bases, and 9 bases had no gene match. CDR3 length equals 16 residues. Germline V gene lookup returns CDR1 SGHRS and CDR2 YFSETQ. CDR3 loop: CASTEGLAGGPVEQFF. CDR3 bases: TGCGCCAGCACCGAGGGACTAGCGGGAGGGCCTGTTGAGCAGTTCTTC.

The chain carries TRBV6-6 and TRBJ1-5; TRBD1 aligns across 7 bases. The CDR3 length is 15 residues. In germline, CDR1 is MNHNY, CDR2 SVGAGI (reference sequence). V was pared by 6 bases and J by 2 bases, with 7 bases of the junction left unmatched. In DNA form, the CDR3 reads TGTGCCAGCAGCCCTACAGGGGCCGGCAATCAGCCCCAGCATTTT. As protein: CASSPTGAGNQPQHF.

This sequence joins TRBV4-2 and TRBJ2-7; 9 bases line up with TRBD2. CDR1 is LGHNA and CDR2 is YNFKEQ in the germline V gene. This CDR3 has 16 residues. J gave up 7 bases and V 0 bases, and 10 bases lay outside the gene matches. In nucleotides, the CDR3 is TGTGCCAGCAGCCAAGATCTGGGTAGCGGGAGCAAGGAGCAGTACTTC. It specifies CASSQDLGSGSKEQYF.

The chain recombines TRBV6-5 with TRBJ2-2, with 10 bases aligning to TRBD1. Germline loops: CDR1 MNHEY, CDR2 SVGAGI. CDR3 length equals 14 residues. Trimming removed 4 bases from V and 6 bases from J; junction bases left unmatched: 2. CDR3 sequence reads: CASSSGQGAGELFF. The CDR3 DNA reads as TGTGCCAGCAGTTCCGGACAGGGGGCCGGGGAGCTGTTTTTT.

The CDR3 DNA reads TGCGCCAGCAGCTACGGGGGACCTGGAAACACCATATATTTT. Translation: CASSYGGPGNTIYF. The chain employs TRBV5-1 and TRBJ1-3; D is perhaps TRBD1 (5 bases). This CDR3 has 14 residues. V lost 3 bases, J lost 2 bases, and 9 bases lay in between. CDR1 SGHRS and CDR2 YFSETQ come from the germline V gene.